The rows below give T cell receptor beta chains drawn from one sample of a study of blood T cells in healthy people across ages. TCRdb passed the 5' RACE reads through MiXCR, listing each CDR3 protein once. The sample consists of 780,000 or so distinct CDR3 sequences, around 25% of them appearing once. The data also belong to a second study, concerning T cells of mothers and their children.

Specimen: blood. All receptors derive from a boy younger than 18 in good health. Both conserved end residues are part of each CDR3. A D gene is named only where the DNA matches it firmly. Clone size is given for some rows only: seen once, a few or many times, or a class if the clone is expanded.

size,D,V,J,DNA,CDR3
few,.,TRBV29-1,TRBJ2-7,TGCAGCATTGAGCACAGCTCCTACGAGCAGTACTTC,CSIEHSSYEQYF
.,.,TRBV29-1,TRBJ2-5,TGCAGCGTTGAGAAAATATTACAAGAGACCCAGTACTTC,CSVEKILQETQYF
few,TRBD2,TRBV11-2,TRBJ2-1,TGTGCCAGCAGCTTAGGCGTGCGGGGGGCCTACAATGAGCAGTTCTTC,CASSLGVRGAYNEQFF
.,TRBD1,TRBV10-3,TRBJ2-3,TGTGCCATCAGTGAGCCTCGGACAGGCAACATGGATACGCAGTATTTT,CAISEPRTGNMDTQYF
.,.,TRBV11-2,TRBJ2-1,TGTGCCAGCAGCTTAGTAGGGGCCACCCCAGGTATGATCTACAATGAGCAGTTCTTC,CASSLVGATPGMIYNEQFF
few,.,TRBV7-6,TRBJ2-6,TGTGCCAGCAAGAGCCTCTCTGGGGCCAACGTCCTGACTTTC,CASKSLSGANVLTF
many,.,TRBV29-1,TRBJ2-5,TGCAGCGTTGGGCGGGGAGGCGAGACCCAGTACTTC,CSVGRGGETQYF
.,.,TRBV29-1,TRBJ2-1,TGCAGCGCCCGCGGCGGCGGGTCCTACAATGAGCAGTTCTTC,CSARGGGSYNEQFF
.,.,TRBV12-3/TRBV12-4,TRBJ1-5,TGTGCCAGCAGCAACAGAGATCAGCCCCAGCATTTT,CASSNRDQPQHF
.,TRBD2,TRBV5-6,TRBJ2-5,TGTGCCAGCAGCTTGACCGCGGGGGGCTCGGAGACCCAGTACTTC,CASSLTAGGSETQYF
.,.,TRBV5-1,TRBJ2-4,TGCGCCAGCAGCTCCGGAGGGGTCAAAAACATTCAGTACTTC,CASSSGGVKNIQYF
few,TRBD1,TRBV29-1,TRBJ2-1,TGCAGCGTAGACAGGGTCAATGAGCAGTTCTTC,CSVDRVNEQFF
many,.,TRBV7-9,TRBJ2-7,TGTGCCAGCACAGCTGCCTACGAGCAGTACTTC,CASTAAYEQYF
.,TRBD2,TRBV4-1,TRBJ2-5,TGCGCCAGCAGCCAAGGAAATCTAGCGGGAGATGAGACCCAGTACTTC,CASSQGNLAGDETQYF
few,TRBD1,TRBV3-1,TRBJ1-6,TGTGCCAGCAGCCAATACTCAAGGGGGCAAGACTCACCCCTCCACTTT,CASSQYSRGQDSPLHF
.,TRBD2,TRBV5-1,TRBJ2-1,TGCGCCAGCAGCTTGACTAGCGGGGGCGCTTCCTACAATGAGCAGTTCTTC,CASSLTSGGASYNEQFF
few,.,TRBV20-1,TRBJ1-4,TGCAGTGCTAGAGATCGTGGGGACCCGGCAACTAATGAAAAACTGTTTTTT,CSARDRGDPATNEKLFF
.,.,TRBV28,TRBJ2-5,TGTGCCAGCAGTCCCGCCGGGGAGTTAGGGTGGGAGGCGACCCAGTACTTC,CASSPAGELGWEATQYF
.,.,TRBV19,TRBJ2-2,TGTGCCAGTAGTATAGCCTCGTCACTCTTGCGGGTCGGGGAGCTGTTTTTT,CASSIASSLLRVGELFF
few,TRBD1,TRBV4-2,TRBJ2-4,TGTGCCAGCAGCCCCAGGGGGAAAAACATTCAGTACTTC,CASSPRGKNIQYF
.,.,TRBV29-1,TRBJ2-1,TGCAGCGTTGATCCAGCGGGCGCCCGCTACAATGAGCAGTTCTTC,CSVDPAGARYNEQFF
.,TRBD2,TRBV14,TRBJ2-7,TGTGCCAGCAGCCAACTACTAGCGTCCGAGCAGTACTTC,CASSQLLASEQYF
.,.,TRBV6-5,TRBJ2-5,TGTGCCAGCAGTTACTTAGGACCCAAGGTGCCCCAGTACTTC,CASSYLGPKVPQYF
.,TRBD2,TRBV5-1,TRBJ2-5,TGCGCCAGCAGCACGGGACTAGCGGAGGACCAAGAGACCCAGTACTTC,CASSTGLAEDQETQYF
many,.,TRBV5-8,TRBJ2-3,TGTGCCAGCAGCCCCGGGGCAGCTCTAAGCACAGATACGCAGTATTTT,CASSPGAALSTDTQYF
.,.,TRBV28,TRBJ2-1,TGTGCCAGCAGGAAGGGACCTAACTTATACAGTGAGCAGTTCTTC,CASRKGPNLYSEQFF
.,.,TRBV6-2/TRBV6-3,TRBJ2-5,TGTGCCAGCAGTTACGGCAGGGACTGGATCGAGACCCAGTACTTC,CASSYGRDWIETQYF
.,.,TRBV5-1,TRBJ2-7,TGCGCCAGCAGCTTGGCTATAGAAACCTACGAGCAGTACTTC,CASSLAIETYEQYF
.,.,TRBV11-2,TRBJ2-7,TGTGCCAGCAGCTTATTCGTGGGGCTCTCCTACGAGCAGTACTTC,CASSLFVGLSYEQYF
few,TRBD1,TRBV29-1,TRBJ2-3,TGCAGCCTTAGGACAGGGGGCACAGATACGCAGTATTTT,CSLRTGGTDTQYF
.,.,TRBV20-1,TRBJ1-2,TGCAGTGCCCCTATTTCGGCAGGGAATTATGGCTACACCTTC,CSAPISAGNYGYTF
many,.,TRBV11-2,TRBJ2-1,TGTGCCAGCAGCTCAGCGGGCAATGAGCAGTTCTTC,CASSSAGNEQFF
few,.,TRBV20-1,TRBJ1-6,TGCAGTGCTAGGTTACCCGGGGCCCGAAATTCACCCCTCCACTTT,CSARLPGARNSPLHF
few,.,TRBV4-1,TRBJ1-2,TGCGCCAGCAGCCATCTAGGCACAGACTATGGCTACACCTTC,CASSHLGTDYGYTF
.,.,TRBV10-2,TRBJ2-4,TGCGCCAGCAGTGATTTGGGGGGATGGAACAAAAACATTCAGTACTTC,CASSDLGGWNKNIQYF
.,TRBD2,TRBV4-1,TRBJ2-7,TGCGCCAGCAGACGGGAGGCTTCCTACGAGCAGTACTTC,CASRREASYEQYF
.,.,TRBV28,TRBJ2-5,TGTGCCAGCAGTTTGACGGGCAAGGGACAAGAGACCCAGTACTTC,CASSLTGKGQETQYF
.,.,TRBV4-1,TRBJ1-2,TGCGCCAGCAGCCCAATAGCTGATGGCTACACCTTC,CASSPIADGYTF
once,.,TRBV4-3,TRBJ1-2,TGCGCCAGCAGCCAAGATCGCGGGACATCTAACTATGGCTACACCTTC,CASSQDRGTSNYGYTF
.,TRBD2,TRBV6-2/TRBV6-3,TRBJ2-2,TGTGCCAGCAGTTACGCACTAGCGGGAGGGCCCAGCGGGGAGCTGTTTTTT,CASSYALAGGPSGELFF
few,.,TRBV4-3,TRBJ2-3,TGCGCCAGCAGTTCCACTCCCGCGAGCACAGATACGCAGTATTTT,CASSSTPASTDTQYF
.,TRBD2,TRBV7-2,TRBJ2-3,TGTGCCAGCAGCTCTGGGACTAGCGGGGGGGCCCAGTATTTT,CASSSGTSGGAQYF
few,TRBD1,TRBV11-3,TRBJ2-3,TGTGCCAGCAGCTTAGATGGGACAGCATTAACAGATACGCAGTATTTT,CASSLDGTALTDTQYF
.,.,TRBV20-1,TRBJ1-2,TGCAGTGCTGGAAACCAGAACATGCGTGGCGGCTACACCTTC,CSAGNQNMRGGYTF
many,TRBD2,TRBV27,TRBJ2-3,TGTGCCAGCAGTTTCGGTAGCGGGAGATATACGCAGTATTTT,CASSFGSGRYTQYF
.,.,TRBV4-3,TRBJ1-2,TGCGCCAGCAGCCAAGGACCCCCGGACGGATTGTATGGCTACACCTTC,CASSQGPPDGLYGYTF
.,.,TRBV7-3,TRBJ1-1,TGTGCCAGCAGCACACAGGAGGGCACTGAAGCTTTCTTT,CASSTQEGTEAFF
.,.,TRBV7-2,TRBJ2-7,TGTGCCAGCAGCCTCAAGGACGGACTGCCCTACGAGCAGTACTTC,CASSLKDGLPYEQYF
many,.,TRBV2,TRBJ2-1,TGTGCCAGCAGCGGGGGAGAAACGGCCTACAATGAGCAGTTCTTC,CASSGGETAYNEQFF
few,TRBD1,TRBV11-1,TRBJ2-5,TGTGCCAGCAGCTGGGACAGGGGGCTAGAGCAGTACTTC,CASSWDRGLEQYF
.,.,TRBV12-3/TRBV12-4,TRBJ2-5,TGTGCCAGCCTTAGGGGTGGGCAAGAGACCCAGTACTTC,CASLRGGQETQYF
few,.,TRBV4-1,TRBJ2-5,TGCGCCAGCAGCCACCCCCCCGGGTTGGGAGAGACCCAGTACTTC,CASSHPPGLGETQYF
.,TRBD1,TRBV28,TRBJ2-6,TGTGCCAGCAGTTTATTCGAGGGGACAGGGCGCTTCTCTGGGGCCAACGTCCTGACTTTC,CASSLFEGTGRFSGANVLTF
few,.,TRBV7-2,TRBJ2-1,TGTGCCAGCAGCATCGGGGTATACAATGAGCAGTTCTTC,CASSIGVYNEQFF